This paragraph covers one TCR beta chain sequence. What it binds is not known. The sample comes from a study of graft-versus-host responses after intestinal transplantation. The wider study: Once they had received anti-thymocyte globulin induction, all recipients took tacrolimus and steroids for roughly three years.

The CDR3 loop spans 16 amino acids. Whole-study results and caveats: Early post-transplant HvG declines showed an association with peak circulating GvH clone levels. Recipient marrow harbored GvH clones, some of which surfaced first in ileum or blood.

TCRdb's table, derived via immunoSEQ multiplex PCR, lists solely in-frame clones and lacks some. The sample lists 55,000 to 65,000 clones, roughly 93% seen once, with 0.35% to 0.45% in the top ten. This material consisted of unstimulated CD4+ T cells sorted from spleen or lymph node cells, taken before transplant. This TCR derives from a human donor who was the organ donor for an intestinal transplant. The chain recombines TRBV21-1 with TRBJ2-7. TRBV21-1 is shown as a pseudogene. The CDR3 spells CASSKARQVPANEQYF. CDR3 coding DNA: TGTGCCAGCAGCAAAGCGAGGCAGGTTCCTGCCAACGAGCAGTACTTC.